The T cell receptor (beta chain) described here comes from a study of glioma-infiltrating T cells. Whole-study results and caveats: Gliomas, especially low-grade, showed above-expected tissue-blood divergence; non-neoplastic patients showed below.

TCR alpha and beta CDR3 regions were amplified from RNA using iRepertoire nested multiplex PCR. One entry per CDR3 protein, called by TCRdb with MiXCR from the multiplex PCR reads. The sample carries over 130,000 distinct CDR3 sequences, about 39% recorded once. Trimming took 5 bases from V and 5 from J, leaving 12 bases between them. Germline lookup yields CDR1 SNHLY and CDR2 FYNNEI. The CDR3 spans 13 residues. This clonotype turned up a few times. Antigen specificity is unknown. The sequenced sample consisted of glioma tissue, nonneoplastic brain tissue, or PBMCs (not recorded which). This chain links TRBV2 with TRBJ2-5, with no clear D. The TCR was taken from a human donor with low-grade glioma or glioblastoma, undergoing nonglioma brain surgery, or in good health (not recorded which). CDR3: CASSREGFETQYF. In DNA, the CDR3 is TGTGCCAGCAGTCGCGAAGGCTTTGAGACCCAGTACTTC.